The rows below give T cell receptor beta chains drawn from one sample of a study of T cells of healthy individuals. TCRdb reanalysed the 5' RACE reads using MiXCR and keeps one entry per CDR3 protein. The profile shows more than 60,000 distinct CDR3 sequences, about 16% of them singletons. These receptors all come from a human donor in good health. Each CDR3 is given with its conserved first and last residue. Fields, in order: J gene, V gene, CDR3 protein.

j_call: TRBJ2-3
v_call: TRBV20-1
cdr3_aa: CSAAEGGRNTQYF

j_call: TRBJ2-7
v_call: TRBV7-9
cdr3_aa: CASSPRRDGEQYF

j_call: TRBJ1-2
v_call: TRBV27
cdr3_aa: CASSLDRPPSNYGYTF

j_call: TRBJ2-6
v_call: TRBV7-3
cdr3_aa: CASSREFPGANVLTF

j_call: TRBJ2-7
v_call: TRBV6-6
cdr3_aa: CASSPTGTGGARAEEQYF

j_call: TRBJ2-4
v_call: TRBV7-2
cdr3_aa: CASSLAKNIQYF

j_call: TRBJ1-1
v_call: TRBV12-3/TRBV12-4
cdr3_aa: CASSFLGPAEAFF

j_call: TRBJ2-7
v_call: TRBV7-6
cdr3_aa: CASSRTGAEQYF

j_call: TRBJ1-3
v_call: TRBV29-1
cdr3_aa: CSVELDSPSVSGNTIYF

j_call: TRBJ2-6
v_call: TRBV19
cdr3_aa: CASSALRGANVLTF

j_call: TRBJ2-7
v_call: TRBV6-1
cdr3_aa: CASSLGTGGTYEQYF

j_call: TRBJ1-1
v_call: TRBV20-1
cdr3_aa: CSARVNRNTEAFF

j_call: TRBJ2-1
v_call: TRBV20-1
cdr3_aa: CSARVPESGDHNEQFF

j_call: TRBJ2-1
v_call: TRBV11-2
cdr3_aa: CASSLVGSLGNEQFF

j_call: TRBJ2-7
v_call: TRBV7-9
cdr3_aa: CASSLGSDYEQYF

j_call: TRBJ2-1
v_call: TRBV12-3/TRBV12-4
cdr3_aa: CASRLPGLAENLNLNEQFF

j_call: TRBJ2-1
v_call: TRBV6-5
cdr3_aa: CASSYDATSSYNEQFF

j_call: TRBJ2-3
v_call: TRBV29-1
cdr3_aa: CSAGLAGAYTDTQYF

j_call: TRBJ2-7
v_call: TRBV7-6
cdr3_aa: CASSSSGGGSSYEQYF

j_call: TRBJ2-2
v_call: TRBV20-1
cdr3_aa: CSAVGLGNTGELFF

j_call: TRBJ2-2
v_call: TRBV28
cdr3_aa: CASSRRGGRNTGELFF

j_call: TRBJ2-7
v_call: TRBV20-1
cdr3_aa: CSARGRELAGHYEQYF

j_call: TRBJ2-1
v_call: TRBV6-6
cdr3_aa: CASSYSNLAGASYNEQFF

j_call: TRBJ2-5
v_call: TRBV28
cdr3_aa: CASKKRAEETQYF

j_call: TRBJ2-2
v_call: TRBV11-1
cdr3_aa: CASSLRQGSTGELFF

j_call: TRBJ1-5
v_call: TRBV12-3/TRBV12-4
cdr3_aa: CASSLAGQSSNQPQHF

j_call: TRBJ1-2
v_call: TRBV30
cdr3_aa: CAWSSEGWRAGYTF

j_call: TRBJ1-4
v_call: TRBV7-9
cdr3_aa: CASSLGLIDEKLFF

j_call: TRBJ1-4
v_call: TRBV4-1
cdr3_aa: CASSHQTGKGEKLFF

j_call: TRBJ2-1
v_call: TRBV4-2
cdr3_aa: CASSQGYERANEQFF

j_call: TRBJ1-4
v_call: TRBV2
cdr3_aa: CASRTGSTNEKLFF

j_call: TRBJ2-1
v_call: TRBV6-5
cdr3_aa: CASRRGTGNNEQFF

j_call: TRBJ1-5
v_call: TRBV9
cdr3_aa: CASSSAPNQPQHF

j_call: TRBJ2-6
v_call: TRBV28
cdr3_aa: CASRKYAGANVLTF

j_call: TRBJ2-2
v_call: TRBV6-2/TRBV6-3
cdr3_aa: CASSGVAGELFF

j_call: TRBJ2-3
v_call: TRBV12-3/TRBV12-4
cdr3_aa: CASSSRGQINPTQYF

j_call: TRBJ2-1
v_call: TRBV3-1
cdr3_aa: CASSQGLTSYNEQFF

j_call: TRBJ2-3
v_call: TRBV20-1
cdr3_aa: CSAELAGGPTDTQYF

j_call: TRBJ2-7
v_call: TRBV28
cdr3_aa: CASGTSGGAYEQYF

j_call: TRBJ2-5
v_call: TRBV12-3/TRBV12-4
cdr3_aa: CASSPGQGKIETQYF

j_call: TRBJ2-2
v_call: TRBV4-3
cdr3_aa: CASSPEAGRDTGELFF

j_call: TRBJ2-7
v_call: TRBV6-5
cdr3_aa: CASSGDRGYEQYF

j_call: TRBJ2-5
v_call: TRBV7-2
cdr3_aa: CASSFGGLAGIETQYF

j_call: TRBJ2-2
v_call: TRBV11-3
cdr3_aa: CASSFDRSTGELFF

j_call: TRBJ2-7
v_call: TRBV20-1
cdr3_aa: CSARDATRGGYEQYF

j_call: TRBJ2-5
v_call: TRBV2
cdr3_aa: CASSDGGRVEETQYF

j_call: TRBJ2-1
v_call: TRBV6-2/TRBV6-3
cdr3_aa: CASSYGELEQFF

j_call: TRBJ1-1
v_call: TRBV4-1
cdr3_aa: CASSPILTTALNTEAFF

j_call: TRBJ1-1
v_call: TRBV27
cdr3_aa: CASSLVQGGYTEAFF

j_call: TRBJ2-7
v_call: TRBV28
cdr3_aa: CASSAGLAGGEEQYF

j_call: TRBJ1-1
v_call: TRBV27
cdr3_aa: CASTTGPNTEAFF

j_call: TRBJ1-1
v_call: TRBV20-1
cdr3_aa: CSASRQGQGSGTFF

j_call: TRBJ2-5
v_call: TRBV7-9
cdr3_aa: CASSAQTGETQYF

j_call: TRBJ2-7
v_call: TRBV27
cdr3_aa: CASIEGQGASEQYF

j_call: TRBJ2-7
v_call: TRBV9
cdr3_aa: CASSPLFTAEQYF